The 9 T cell receptor beta chains presented below share a single source sample, sequenced in a study of shared clonotypes between healthy human individuals. Sequencing used immunoSEQ multiplex PCR; TCRdb keeps in-frame clones, though not all of them. The sample consists of approximately 980,000 clones, 76% of them appearing once. Sequencing was performed on memory CD4+ T cells sorted from blood. Indicated subset: CD45RA-negative fraction. Every receptor here comes from a man younger than 35 in good health.

The genes are TRBV19 and TRBJ1-2; D not resolved. V lost 7 bases to trimming and J lost 4 bases, with 10 bases between them. The CDR3 totals 12 residues. Germline loops: CDR1 LNHDA, CDR2 SQIVND (reference sequence). The DNA of the CDR3 is TGTGCCAGTAATGAGGGTCCCTATGGCTACACCTTC. It codes for CASNEGPYGYTF.

The V and J genes are TRBV30 and TRBJ1-1, with TRBD1 as a possible D gene (5 bases). The CDR3 runs 15 residues. V was shortened by 0 bases and J by 2 bases, with 13 bases between the two germline ends. Germline V gene lookup returns CDR1 GTSNPN and CDR2 SVGIG (reference sequence). CDR3 region: CAWSVVTTANTEAFF. In DNA form, the CDR3 reads TGTGCCTGGAGTGTCGTAACGACAGCTAACACTGAAGCTTTCTTT. Full variable domain (missing parts from reference TRBV30 and TRBJ1-1): SQTIHQWPATLVQPVGSPLSLECTVEGTSNPNLYWYRQAAGRGLQLLFYSVGIGQISSEVPQNLSASRPQDRQFILSSKKLLLSDSGFYLCAWSVVTTANTEAFFGQGTRLTVV.

A word on this clone: Other DNA sequences from this sample encode an identical CDR3 as well. This chain uses TRBV19 with TRBJ2-3, with no clear D. The ends were cut back, 1 base at V and 1 base at J, with 6 bases in the middle. This CDR3 contains 14 residues. In germline, CDR1 is LNHDA, CDR2 SQIVND (reference sequence). In DNA, the CDR3 is TGTGCCAGTAGTATAGGGCCAGGCACAGATACGCAGTATTTT. It yields the protein CASSIGPGTDTQYF.

The chain links TRBV7-2 to TRBJ2-1; no reliable D call. CDR1 SGHTA and CDR2 FQGNSA come from the germline V gene. The CDR3 length is 15 residues. Trimming removed 3 bases at V and 4 bases at J, with 13 bases between. CDR3 bases: TGTGCCAGCAGCTTTCAAGTGTGGGGTTACAATGAGCAGTTCTTC. The encoded protein is CASSFQVWGYNEQFF.

The chain couples TRBV13 to TRBJ2-7, with a tentative D call TRBD2 (5 bases). Germline CDR1 PRHDT, CDR2 FYEKMQ (reference sequence). The CDR3 is 14 residues long. The V end lost 6 bases, the J end lost 0 bases, and 12 bases lay between the germline ends. CDR3 residues: CASREWSGSYEQYF. CDR3 nucleotide sequence: TGTGCCAGCAGAGAGTGGAGCGGCTCCTACGAGCAGTACTTC.

V and J are TRBV6-6 and TRBJ2-7; perhaps D is TRBD1 or TRBD2 (5 bases each). Germline lookup yields CDR1 MNHNY and CDR2 SVGAGI (reference sequence). There are 14 residues in the CDR3. V gave up 5 bases and J gave up 6 bases, with 17 bases separating them. The CDR3 spells CASSPDIGTGEQYF. CDR3 bases: TGTGCCAGCAGTCCCGACATAGGGACGGGCGAGCAGTACTTC.

This clone was counted only a few times. The chain recombines TRBV9 with TRBJ2-3, with D unclear. CDR1 and CDR2 (germline): SGDLS, YYNGEE. V lost 4 bases to trimming and J lost 6 bases, with 9 bases between them. The CDR3 contains 12 residues. The CDR3 sequence is CASSQNADTQYF. CDR3 DNA: TGTGCCAGCAGCCAGAACGCGGATACGCAGTATTTT.

The rearrangement links TRBV4-3 to TRBJ2-1; TRBD2 matches at 7 bases. V lost 0 bases to trimming and J lost 6 bases; unmatched junction nucleotides: 5. CDR1 is LGHNA, CDR2 YSLEER, per germline. CDR3 length equals 15 residues. CDR3 DNA: TGCGCCAGCAGCCAAGATCTAGCGGCCTTCAATGAGCAGTTCTTC. It yields the protein CASSQDLAAFNEQFF.

This chain uses TRBV11-2 with TRBJ2-3, with 12 bases identical to TRBD2. Trimming cost V 6 bases and J 4 bases; bases outside gene matches: 14. The length of the CDR3 is 18 residues. CDR1 is SGHAT and CDR2 is FQNNGV in the germline V gene. The CDR3 region is CASSPLSRRTSGADTQYF. CDR3 sequence (DNA): TGTGCCAGCAGTCCATTATCGCGACGGACTAGCGGGGCAGATACGCAGTATTTT.